This T cell receptor (beta chain) originates from a study of early T cells in non-severe SARS-CoV-2 infection. In the study overall: Investigators sequenced bulk RNA drawn from unsorted whole blood, and chains remained unpaired. Study observations and caveats: Anti-spike CD8 responses were favored by VDJdb matching, which missed private and CD4 specificities.

Attached unique molecular identifiers marked individual cDNA molecules. TCRdb redid the calling of the 5' RACE reads with MiXCR, one entry per CDR3 protein. This table has around 30,000 distinct CDR3 sequences, around 5.6% appearing once. This clonotype was counted many times. Its antigen is still unknown. The CDR3 has 13 residues. Germline V lookup: CDR1 DFQATT, CDR2 SNEGSKA (reference sequence). V shed 6 bases and J 4 bases; nucleotides not matched to a gene: 4. The receptor was derived from an adult who was a healthcare worker with PCR-confirmed SARS-CoV-2 infection or an uninfected control (not recorded which). The chain employs TRBV20-1 and TRBJ2-3; 10 bases line up with TRBD2. Sequencing input: whole blood. The CDR3: CSAVAGGADTQYF. For the CDR3, the DNA is TGCAGTGCCGTAGCGGGGGGTGCAGATACGCAGTATTTT.